This passage covers 10 T cell receptor beta chains from one sample sequenced in a study of glioma-infiltrating T cells. Using RNA template, CDR3s of TCR alpha and beta were amplified with iRepertoire arm-PCR. TCRdb re-called the multiplex PCR reads through MiXCR, storing one row per CDR3 protein. The sample includes under 150,000 distinct CDR3 sequences, approximately 40% seen only once; the top ten take roughly 20%. Sequenced sample: glioma tissue, nonneoplastic brain tissue, or PBMCs (not recorded which). The receptors come from a human donor with low-grade glioma or glioblastoma, undergoing nonglioma brain surgery, or in good health (not recorded which).

The V call is TRBV6-2 or TRBV6-3, the J call TRBJ2-7; D could derive from TRBD1 or TRBD2 (5 bases each). CDR1 is MNHEY, CDR2 SVGEGT, per germline. There are 16 residues in the CDR3. Trimming stripped 3 bases from V and 2 bases from J, with 17 bases between. CDR3 sequence: CASSYVVGAPAYEQYF. The CDR3 bases are TGTGCCAGCAGTTATGTCGTCGGGGCGCCTGCCTACGAGCAGTACTTC.

This clonotype was counted only a few times. The J gene is TRBJ2-3, the V gene TRBV6-1; D gene uncertain. Germline assignment: CDR1 MNHNS and CDR2 SASEGT. Between the trimmed V and J ends, which lost 6 bases and 1 base, there was a span of 17 bases. The CDR3 runs 16 residues. Here the CDR3 DNA reads TGTGCCAGCAGAGGCTTTGACGGTCGACGCACAGATACGCAGTATTTT. This encodes CASRGFDGRRTDTQYF.

This chain links TRBV2 with TRBJ2-1; D is perhaps TRBD1 (6 bases). The V gene's germline CDR1 is SNHLY and CDR2 FYNNEI. Trimming left V 6 bases short and J 5 bases short, with 14 bases between. There are 14 residues in the CDR3. DNA of the CDR3: TGTGCCAGCAGCGCAGGGGTGCGCGACAATGAGCAGTTCTTC. Translation: CASSAGVRDNEQFF.

Here the CDR3 reads CASSSRGLSSYNSPLHF. In DNA form, the CDR3 reads TGTGCCAGCAGCTCAAGGGGACTTAGCTCCTATAATTCACCCCTCCACTTT. The V and J genes are TRBV7-9 and TRBJ1-6; D is perhaps TRBD1 (5 bases). The length of the CDR3 is 17 residues. V lost 4 bases and J 0 bases, leaving 13 bases between the germline ends. Germline values: CDR1 SEHNR, CDR2 FQNEAQ (reference sequence).

In its sample, this clonotype was seen a few times. V is TRBV4-1 and J is TRBJ2-7; D is uncertain. CDR1 is MGHRA, CDR2 YSYEKL, per germline. Trimming cost V 3 bases and J 4 bases, with 13 bases left between them. The CDR3 is made up of 14 amino acids. The CDR3 nucleotides are TGCGCCAGCAGCCAGTCCGACGACGGGTACGAGCAGTACTTC. Protein sequence: CASSQSDDGYEQYF.

Only a few counts were recorded for this clonotype. The chain has TRBV12-3 or TRBV12-4 and TRBJ2-3, with a weak D call TRBD1 (5 bases). The CDR3 is 13 amino acids. Trimming removed 6 bases from V and 3 bases from J, with 10 bases in between. In DNA, the CDR3 is TGTGCCAGCAGGATAAGGGGTACAGATACGCAGTATTTT. Encoded protein: CASRIRGTDTQYF.

This clonotype was counted between two and nine times. The chain is built from TRBV4-3 and TRBJ1-1; maybe TRBD1 (6 bases). The CDR3 has 14 amino acids. Between the trimmed V and J ends, which lost 0 bases and 6 bases, there was a span of 11 bases. Germline V gene lookup returns CDR1 LGHNA and CDR2 YSLEER. The DNA for the CDR3 is TGCGCCAGCAGCCAAGACAACAGGGTCTCTGAAGCTTTCTTT. Translation: CASSQDNRVSEAFF.

The sample holds a few counts of this clonotype. The genes are TRBV15 and TRBJ1-5, with D perhaps TRBD1 (5 bases). CDR3 length equals 15 residues. Trimming left V 0 bases short and J 4 bases short, with 10 bases between. Per the germline V gene, CDR1 is LNHNV and CDR2 is YYDKDF (reference sequence). The CDR3, as DNA: TGTGCCACCAGCAGAGATCTAGGGGTAAATCAGCCCCAGCATTTT. Its translation: CATSRDLGVNQPQHF.

Of note for this clonotype: One end of the junction varies from germline; a read error may be responsible. V is TRBV19 and J is TRBJ1-3; D is perhaps TRBD1 (5 bases). Germline values: CDR1 LNHDA, CDR2 SQIVND (reference sequence). CDR3 length equals 15 residues. The CDR3 DNA is TGTGCCAGTACCGTGGGACTCCTCGCTGGAAACACAATACATTTT. It codes for CASTVGLLAGNTIHF.

This clonotype was found a few times. This sequence joins TRBV27 and TRBJ2-3, with 8 bases lining up with TRBD1. CDR3 size: 14 residues. CDR1 and CDR2 from the germline V gene are MNHEY and SMNVEV (reference sequence). The trim removed 6 bases at V and 5 bases at J, leaving 7 bases unmatched. This CDR3 reads CASRRQGSGDTQYF. The CDR3 DNA reads TGTGCCAGCAGAAGACAGGGGTCGGGAGATACGCAGTATTTT.